One T cell receptor beta chain is described in this entry. Its antigen is not identified. This sample stems from a study of cytomegalovirus exposure and HLA in healthy donors. Study-wide points: In vitro work confirmed that a few CMV-associated chains recognize CMV antigens. Cytomegalovirus association was listed for about 180 TCR beta chains.

With 60 Vbeta and 13 Jbeta primers, the PCR was carried out. The repertoire was sequenced with immunoSEQ multiplex PCR; TCRdb's copy has only in-frame clones and lacks some. Here the sample spans 180,000 or so clones, 60% to 85% being singletons. The CDR3 extends over 14 amino acids. V shed 6 bases and J shed 1 base, with 12 bases lying between them. Germline CDR1 reads LNHDA; CDR2 reads SQIVND (reference sequence). Sequences were obtained from PBMCs. This clonotype originated in a man between 18 and 35 years old in good health and CMV-seronegative. The chain carries TRBV19 and TRBJ1-1; D possibly corresponds to TRBD1 (5 bases). The CDR3: CASSPTGENTEAFF. The CDR3 DNA is TGTGCCAGTAGCCCAACGGGGGAGAACACTGAAGCTTTCTTT.